This is a list of T cell receptor beta chains from one sample in a study of Ad26.COV2.S vaccination and SARS-CoV-2 variants. Method: immunoSEQ multiplex PCR; TCRdb's copy keeps in-frame clones and lacks some. The sample holds roughly 300,000 clones, approximately 86% seen once. This material consisted of peripheral blood, taken in a trial of Ad26.COV2.S vaccine versus placebo. These receptors all come from a person aged 18-60 years who received the Ad26.COV2.S COVID-19 vaccine or a placebo. Both conserved end residues are trimmed from each CDR3.

cdr3_length	v_call	j_call	cdr3_aa
12	TRBV10-2	TRBJ1-5	AISDTNSNQPQH
11	TRBV10-3	TRBJ2-3	AISEVLADTQY
14	TRBV11-2	TRBJ2-7	ASSLQLPNPSYEQY
14	TRBV18	TRBJ1-4	ASSPGQGIPNEKLF
13	TRBV3-1/TRBV3-2	TRBJ1-2	ASSQFTGVSYGYT
12	TRBV6-2/TRBV6-3	TRBJ2-5	ASSTQWGLQTQY
14	TRBV5-1	TRBJ2-3	ASSIMTGGPTDTQY
12	TRBV28	TRBJ1-6	ASSQGQGNSPLH
13	TRBV6-5	TRBJ2-1	ASSYSPFSQGQQF
9	TRBV28	TRBJ2-1	ASLGGNEQF
11	TRBV7-9	TRBJ2-7	ASSLFSGGEQY
11	TRBV19	TRBJ2-1	ASSGTGYDEQF
12	TRBV6-1	TRBJ1-2	ASSELGNLYGYT
12	TRBV5-8	TRBJ2-7	AITLWQGAHEQY
13	TRBV9	TRBJ2-7	ASSGQGSGSHEQY
9	TRBV20-1	TRBJ2-5	SARVGETQY
13	TRBV30	TRBJ1-5	AWSVSQGSNQPQH